This TCR beta chain was identified in a study of shared clonotypes between healthy human individuals. In the study overall: Contributing individuals were two females and three males aged 18 to 49. Points from the study as a whole: Some clonotypes were shared by all four sorted-subset donors, while others were not shared. The non-shared ones had lower generation probabilities than the shared ones. Shared clonotypes: approximately 5% naive CD4, around 3.5% naive CD8, about 2.5% memory CD4, approximately 0.41% memory CD8.

This table comes from immunoSEQ multiplex PCR, and its TCRdb copy is limited to in-frame clones, with some not included. This table holds over 800,000 clones, more than 85% found once. Positive CCR7 selection of CD45RO-negative cells yielded the naive CD8 cells, and terminally differentiated effector memory CD45RA+ cells were excluded. V lost 5 bases and J lost 0, with 5 bases in between. This CDR3 comprises 12 residues. Germline lookup yields CDR1 MNHEY and CDR2 SMNVEV (reference sequence). Worth noting for this clone: The antigen is undetermined.

The TCR sequence derives from a man aged 30-40 years in good health. The chain has TRBV27 and TRBJ2-7; D uncertain. The specimen was naive CD8+ T cells sorted from blood. DNA for the CDR3: TGTGCCAGCAGTGAAAGCTCCTACGAGCAGTACTTC. It encodes CASSESSYEQYF.